This note documents a single T cell receptor beta chain sequence. Its specificity is not known. This entry comes from a study of Graves' ophthalmopathy and Graves' hyperthyroidism. Regarding the study as a whole: The majority of expanded thyroid clonotypes above 0.001 frequency also occurred in blood.

Every ophthalmopathy donor presented moderate-to-severe activity, CAS ≥3, NOSPECS ≥4 and duration under 3 months. Someone took the PBMCs out of 10 ml of fresh peripheral blood. The CDR3 length is 14 residues. V lost 8 bases and J lost 4; bases outside the gene matches: 12. Germline values: CDR1 SQVTM, CDR2 ANQGSEA. Transcripts of RNA were the source for amplifying TCR beta CDR3 regions. The workflow started with a first-round RT-PCR run with HTBI primers and then moved on to a second-round multiplex PCR. TCRdb ran MiXCR on the multiplex PCR reads and lists one entry per CDR3 protein. The sample carries about 700,000 distinct CDR3 sequences, 35% to 45% recorded once.

This chain connects TRBV29-1 to TRBJ1-1; 8 bases are shared with TRBD1. This clonotype was sampled from an adult man with Graves' ophthalmopathy. The material sequenced was peripheral blood. This CDR3 is CSSADRVGVTEAFF. The CDR3 DNA is TGCAGCAGTGCGGACAGGGTCGGTGTCACTGAAGCTTTCTTT.